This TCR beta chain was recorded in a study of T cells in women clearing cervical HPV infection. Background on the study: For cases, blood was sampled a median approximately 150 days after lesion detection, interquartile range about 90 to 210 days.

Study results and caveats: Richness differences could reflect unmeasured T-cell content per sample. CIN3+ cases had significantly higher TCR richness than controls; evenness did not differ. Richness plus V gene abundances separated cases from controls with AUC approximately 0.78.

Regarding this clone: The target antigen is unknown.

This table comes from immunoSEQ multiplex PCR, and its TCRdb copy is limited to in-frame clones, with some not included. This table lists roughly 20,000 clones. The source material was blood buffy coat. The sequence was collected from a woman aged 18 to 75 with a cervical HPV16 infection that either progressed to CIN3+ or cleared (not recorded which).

The CDR3 bases that were read are TGTGCCAGCAGTGAGGGGGACAGAGAGAATGAAAAA. It yields the protein CASSEGDRENEK. The entire CDR3 protein is CASSEGDRENEKLFF. The V gene is TRBV2, the J gene TRBJ1-4; 7 bases match TRBD1. From the germline J gene comes the end of the CDR3, since the read stops 3 residues before it. The germline gives CDR1 SNHLY, CDR2 FYNNEI. J was trimmed by 5 bases and V by 3 bases; bases with no gene match: 6. This CDR3 has 15 amino acids.